The 4 T cell receptor beta chains below were found in one sample sequenced in a study of regulatory T cells in long-lasting Graves disease. Construction of the TCR beta libraries employed iRepertoire HTBI primers in conjunction with Arm-PCR of CDR3 regions. TCRdb itself ran the multiplex PCR reads through MiXCR, one entry per CDR3 protein. Found here are 420,000 or so distinct CDR3 sequences, about 16% of them singletons; the top ten hold about a quarter. Described time point: newly diagnosed GD, antithyroid drugs for less than 3 months. PBMC-extracted RNA yielded the TCR library. These sequences were also reported in another study, on T cells in Graves' hyperthyroidism and ophthalmopathy.

Sequenced material: peripheral blood mononuclear cells (PBMCs), taken at new diagnosis, from a patient treated with antithyroid drugs. The receptors were sampled from a woman between 18 and 30 years old with Graves disease.

The table lists this clonotype with a few counts. This chain joins TRBV19 and TRBJ1-1, with TRBD1 matching over 9 bases. V dropped 4 bases and J dropped 5; count of bases not matched to a gene: 5. The germline gives CDR1 LNHDA, CDR2 SQIVND (reference sequence). The CDR3 covers 14 residues. CDR3 sequence: CASSTGQGGTEAFF. In DNA, the CDR3 is TGTGCCAGTAGTACGGGACAGGGAGGGACTGAAGCTTTCTTT.

This clonotype occurred a few times. This rearrangement joins TRBV18 to TRBJ2-7; 14 bases are a match to TRBD2. Looked up from germline, CDR1 is KGHSH and CDR2 is LQKENI. The V gene end was trimmed by 6 bases and the J gene end by 2 bases; junction bases not matched to a gene: 9. CDR3 length equals 17 residues. CDR3 region: CASSSGLAGETPYEQYF. CDR3 coding DNA: TGTGCCAGCTCCTCGGGACTAGCGGGAGAGACCCCCTACGAGCAGTACTTC.

The V call is TRBV28, the J call TRBJ2-4, with 10 positions matching TRBD2. Per germline, CDR1 MDHEN and CDR2 SYDVKM. The CDR3 length is 15 residues. The V gene end was trimmed by 2 bases and the J gene end by 13 bases; junction bases not matched to a gene: 11. The CDR3 bases are TGTGCCAGCAGTTTAGTGCCGGGACTAGCGACTATGCAGTACTTC. Translated, it gives CASSLVPGLATMQYF.

About this clonotype itself: Its ends do not fully match the called genes, so a read error is possible. This chain connects TRBV12-3 or TRBV12-4 to TRBJ1-5; D not certain. This CDR3 region has 13 residues. The CDR3: CASRYGSNRPQHF. CDR3 DNA sequence: TGTGCCAGTCGATACGGAAGCAATCGGCCCCAGCATTTT.